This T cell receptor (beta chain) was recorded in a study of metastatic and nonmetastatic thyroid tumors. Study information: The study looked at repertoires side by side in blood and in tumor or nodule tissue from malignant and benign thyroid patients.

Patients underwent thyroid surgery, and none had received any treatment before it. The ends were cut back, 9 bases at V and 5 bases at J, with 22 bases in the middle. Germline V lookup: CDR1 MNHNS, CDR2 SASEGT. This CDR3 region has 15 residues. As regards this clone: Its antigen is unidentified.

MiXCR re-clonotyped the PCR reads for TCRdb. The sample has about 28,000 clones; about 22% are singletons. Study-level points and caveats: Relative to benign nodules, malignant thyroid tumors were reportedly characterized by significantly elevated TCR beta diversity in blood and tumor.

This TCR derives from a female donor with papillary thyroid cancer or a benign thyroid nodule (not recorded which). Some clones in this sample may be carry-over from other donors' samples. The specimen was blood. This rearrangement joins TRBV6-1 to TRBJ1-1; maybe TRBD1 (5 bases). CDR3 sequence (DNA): TGTGCCAGGCTTAACAAATCGGGGGGTACGACTGAAGCTTTCTTT. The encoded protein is CARLNKSGGTTEAFF.